This T cell receptor (beta chain) was sequenced for a study of blood T cell repertoires in COVID-19. Study-wide context: Donors in the United States, Italy and Spain gave samples during acute or convalescent COVID-19. T cells, B-cell-depleted T cells, or PBMCs supplied cDNA or gDNA.

The CDR3 is 12 amino acids. Germline-derived CDR1 and CDR2 are KGHDR and SFDVKD. V was shortened by 3 bases and J by 6 bases, with 7 bases between the two germline ends. Under the authors' procedure: Estimation of nucleated cell counts relied on the amplification of reference gene primers. Repertoires were generated with immunoSEQ multiplex PCR, while TCRdb's copy carries only in-frame clones and drops some. V and J calls and clone size are those listed in that table; D and trimming were worked out from the DNA. The sample includes about 210,000 clones, 70% to 90% of them seen just once. The rearrangement joins TRBV24-1 to TRBJ2-5, with TRBD1 as a possible D gene (5 bases). This clonotype was obtained from a woman aged 40 to 50 with acute or convalescent COVID-19. The sequencing sample was made of peripheral blood. CDR3 DNA sequence: TGTGCCACCAGTGATCCAGGGAAGACCCAGTACTTC. It translates to CATSDPGKTQYF.